The sequence of this T cell receptor (beta chain) was determined in a study of T cell clonality in common variable immunodeficiency (dated by TCRdb to the mid-2010s). Points the paper makes about the study in general: Although equal DNA input was used, an average of roughly 80,000 unique sequences per sample was obtained for controls, compared with 30,000 to 35,000 for CVID samples. Reportedly, TCRbeta sequences from CVID had fewer deletions and N-nucleotide insertions, and highly modified clones with 13 or more V deletions were absent from CVID. It was noted by the authors that sequencing of the repertoires of T cell subpopulations would be needed to clarify the cause of the increased clonality in CVID. CVID subjects shared fewer TCRbeta clones with each other than healthy controls did (p < 0.0001). Correlations between repertoire features and clinical complications were limited by patient heterogeneity within the CVID cohort. Compared with healthy controls, CVID subjects showed increased TCRbeta clonality (t-test p = 0.018), a feature most characteristic of about a third of subjects.

CDR3 length: 14 amino acids, cysteine to phenylalanine. The DNA shown is the part of the CDR3 that was read: 33 bases, in frame from base 1. V gives up 3 bases and J gives up 4 bases, and the segment between their germline ends measures 12 bases. Via the germline V gene, CDR1 is KGHSH and CDR2 LQKENI. At least ten counts were recorded for this clone. What antigen it recognizes has not been identified. The observed sequence ends 3 residues before the CDR3 terminus, with the missing tail filled in from the germline J gene. Diagnosis of CVID followed standard criteria, namely serum IgG, IgA and/or IgM below the normal range together with specific antibody deficiency. There were about 43 subjects in the CVID group (roughly 15 female and around 30 male), ranging in age from roughly 8 to 65 years, with a mean age of 40. Most of the CVID patients and most of the healthy controls were of Caucasian heritage. Replacement immunoglobulin therapy had been administered to all CVID subjects for at least one year at the time of study participation. At blood collection, none of the CVID subjects was ill or on immunomodulatory or immunosuppressive medication. Heparinized peripheral whole blood samples of about 4.5 to 8 ml were collected from each donor. Genomic DNA from adults with common variable immune deficiency (CVID) and from healthy adult controls was used for sequencing of TCRbeta CDR3 repertoires. Diluted blood was subjected to density centrifugation over Hypaque 1077 or Ficoll-Paque for isolation of peripheral blood mononuclear cells. Genomic DNA was obtained from unsorted mononuclear cells using either Qiagen column purification or a centrifugation-based method.

CVID samples and control samples contributed equivalent amounts of genomic DNA as sequencing input. For every sample, a 60 bp segment covering the rearranged TCRbeta CDR3 region was amplified and then sequenced. TCRbeta amplification used the immunoSEQ assay, a bias-corrected multiplex PCR with high-throughput sequencing. From the authors' description of their analysis: Every unique nucleotide sequence counted as a clone and was annotated with V, D and J genes, copy number and frequency. Sequences were labeled productive if in frame, and non-productive if out of frame or containing stop codons. As previously described, clonality was computed from Shannon's entropy. The predicted amino acid sequences of productive clones were used to derive mean CDR3 Kyte-Doolittle hydropathy. Using the R hclust function, scaled V gene usage was clustered hierarchically with Manhattan distance and complete linkage. Sharing of clones by CDR3 amino acid sequence was evaluated by resampling 12 repertoires per group over 100 rounds. The repertoires were screened for 70 published EBV-specific TCRbeta sequences and roughly 240 published CMV-specific TCRbeta sequences. Two CVID samples yielding fewer than 10,000 sequences were excluded from analysis, leaving over 35 CVID repertoires. TCRdb mirrors the immuneACCESS table, restricted to in-frame sequences. Some clones are absent from its copies; in checked studies, under half trace to an unresolved V gene, and the reason for the others is unknown. The DNA was the basis for D and trimming; V, J and clone size are from that table. This sample has some 34,000 clones, none of them a singleton. The ten top clones hold 6.7% of the sample.

This sequence was found in a human donor with common variable immunodeficiency. The chain was built from TRBV18 and TRBJ2-5; the D gene is possibly TRBD2, with 7 bases matching. The sequenced sample consisted of peripheral blood mononuclear cells. The CDR3 is CASSPAGEGETQYF. The DNA read from the CDR3 is TGTGCCAGCTCACCGGCAGGGGAGGGAGAGACC.